These T cell receptor beta chains were read from a single sample in a study of blood T cell repertoires in COVID-19. Sequencing used immunoSEQ multiplex PCR; TCRdb keeps in-frame clones, though not all of them. Counted here are fewer than 50,000 clones, roughly 83% occurring once; the ten biggest clones make up about 12%. The sequenced sample consisted of peripheral blood. The receptor source for this set is a human donor in a cohort sampled during active COVID-19. Both conserved end residues are trimmed from each CDR3. Each record gives: V gene, CDR3 protein.

>TRBV6-6
ASRTESTVSYEQY
>TRBV9
ASSVLGLVAETQY
>TRBV5-4
ASSRRDTEAF
>TRBV5-1
ASSFARTRSSYEQY
>TRBV29-1
SGGTGKNEKLF
>TRBV10-3
AISAGTGGQPQH
>TRBV25-1
ASSEYGGGNEQF
>TRBV19
ASSPRGEYGYT
>TRBV21-1
ELSIHQGYEQY
>TRBV4-1
ASSQEFGDTGELF